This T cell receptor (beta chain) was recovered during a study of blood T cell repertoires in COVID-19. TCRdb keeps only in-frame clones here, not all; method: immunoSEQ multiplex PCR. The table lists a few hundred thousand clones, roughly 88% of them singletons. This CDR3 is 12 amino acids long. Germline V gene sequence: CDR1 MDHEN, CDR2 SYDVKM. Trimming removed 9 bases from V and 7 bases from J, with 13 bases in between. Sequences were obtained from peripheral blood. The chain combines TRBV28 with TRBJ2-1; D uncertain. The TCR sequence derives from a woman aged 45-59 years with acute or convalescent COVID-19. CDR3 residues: CASSPPLNEQFF. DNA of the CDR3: TGTGCCAGTTCCCCCCCCCTAAATGAGCAGTTCTTC.